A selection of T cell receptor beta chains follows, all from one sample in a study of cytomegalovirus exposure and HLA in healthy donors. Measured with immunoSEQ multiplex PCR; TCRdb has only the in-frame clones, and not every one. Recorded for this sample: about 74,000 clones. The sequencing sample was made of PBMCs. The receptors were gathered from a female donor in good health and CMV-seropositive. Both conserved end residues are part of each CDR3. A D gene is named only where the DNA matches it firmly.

CDR3: CSVPTSGGFHSYNEQFF
DNA: TGCAGCGTCCCGACTAGCGGGGGCTTCCACTCCTACAATGAGCAGTTCTTC
V: TRBV29-1
J: TRBJ2-1
D: TRBD2

CDR3: CASSQAPTGNYGYTF
DNA: TGCGCCAGCAGCCAAGCACCGACAGGGAACTATGGCTACACCTTC
V: TRBV4-3
J: TRBJ1-2
D: TRBD1

CDR3: CASSFDRDHEQFF
DNA: TGTGCCAGCAGCTTCGACAGGGACCATGAGCAGTTCTTC
V: TRBV11-3
J: TRBJ2-1
D: TRBD1

CDR3: CASSPKIGASTEAFF
DNA: TGTGCCAGCTCGCCCAAGATAGGGGCGTCCACTGAAGCTTTCTTT
V: TRBV25-1
J: TRBJ1-1
D: -

CDR3: CAWSVASDQPQHF
DNA: TGTGCCTGGAGCGTAGCATCGGATCAGCCCCAGCATTTT
V: TRBV30
J: TRBJ1-5
D: -

CDR3: CASSYSLQGSGNTIYF
DNA: TGTGCCAGCAGTTACTCGCTCCAGGGGTCTGGAAACACCATATATTTT
V: TRBV6-5
J: TRBJ1-3
D: -

CDR3: CASSFDRGQETQYF
DNA: TGTGCCAGCAGCTTTGACAGGGGGCAAGAGACCCAGTACTTC
V: TRBV7-2
J: TRBJ2-5
D: TRBD1

CDR3: CASSQGYRGGGETQYF
DNA: TGTGCCAGCAGCCAAGGATATAGGGGCGGTGGAGAGACCCAGTACTTC
V: TRBV14
J: TRBJ2-5
D: -

CDR3: CASSFQTGTGRAFF
DNA: TGTGCCAGCAGCTTTCAAACAGGGACCGGGAGGGCTTTCTTT
V: TRBV5-6
J: TRBJ1-1
D: -

CDR3: CASSKTVNEKLFF
DNA: TGTGCCAGCAGCAAGACAGTTAATGAAAAACTGTTTTTT
V: TRBV6-5
J: TRBJ1-4
D: -

CDR3: CASSRTGVHYEQYF
DNA: TGTGCCAGCAGCCGGACAGGGGTTCACTACGAGCAGTACTTC
V: TRBV6-5
J: TRBJ2-7
D: TRBD1

CDR3: CASRVAGGRNEQFF
DNA: TGTGCCAGCAGGGTGGCAGGGGGACGCAATGAGCAGTTCTTC
V: TRBV6-1
J: TRBJ2-1
D: TRBD1

CDR3: CASSIRLTGFNEKLFF
DNA: TGTGCCAGTAGTATCCGTTTAACGGGATTTAATGAAAAACTGTTTTTT
V: TRBV19
J: TRBJ1-4
D: -

CDR3: CASSLDRRTSALRSYNEQFF
DNA: TGTGCCAGCAGCTTAGATCGTAGGACTAGCGCCCTTCGCTCCTACAATGAGCAGTTCTTC
V: TRBV7-8
J: TRBJ2-1
D: TRBD2

CDR3: CASSPQNNEQFF
DNA: TGTGCCAGCAGCCCTCAGAACAATGAGCAGTTCTTC
V: TRBV4-2
J: TRBJ2-1
D: -

CDR3: CASSASRDRTNEKLFF
DNA: TGTGCCAGCAGCGCCTCCCGGGACAGAACTAATGAAAAACTGTTTTTT
V: TRBV9
J: TRBJ1-4
D: TRBD1

CDR3: CASSPSNRMNTEAFF
DNA: TGCGCCAGCTCACCGTCGAACAGGATGAACACTGAAGCTTTCTTT
V: TRBV18
J: TRBJ1-1
D: -

CDR3: CAWSVWGPGQPQHF
DNA: TGTGCCTGGAGTGTGTGGGGGCCGGGTCAGCCCCAGCATTTT
V: TRBV30
J: TRBJ1-5
D: -

CDR3: CASSYSDRGGNQPQHF
DNA: TGTGCCAGCAGTTATTCCGACAGGGGAGGCAATCAGCCCCAGCATTTT
V: TRBV6-6
J: TRBJ1-5
D: TRBD1

CDR3: CASSQVPRLGVTDTQYF
DNA: TGCGCCAGCAGCCAAGTTCCAAGGCTAGGGGTGACAGATACGCAGTATTTT
V: TRBV4-1
J: TRBJ2-3
D: -

CDR3: CASSLSRLSGNTIYF
DNA: TGTGCCAGCAGCTTATCCAGACTATCTGGAAACACCATATATTTT
V: TRBV7-2
J: TRBJ1-3
D: -

CDR3: CASSAQAPYEQYF
DNA: TGTGCCAGCAGTGCCCAGGCTCCTTACGAGCAGTACTTC
V: TRBV6-5
J: TRBJ2-7
D: -

CDR3: CASSIREKERNYGYTF
DNA: TGTGCCAGCAGCATCCGAGAGAAGGAGCGTAACTATGGCTACACCTTC
V: TRBV7-9
J: TRBJ1-2
D: -

CDR3: CASSPRLGGYQPQHF
DNA: TGTGCCAGCAGTCCTCGCCTCGGGGGGTATCAGCCCCAGCATTTT
V: TRBV28
J: TRBJ1-5
D: -

CDR3: CASSPLRRSGRDPKTGELFF
DNA: TGTGCCAGTAGTCCCCTCCGGAGGAGCGGGAGAGATCCAAAAACCGGGGAGCTGTTTTTT
V: TRBV19
J: TRBJ2-2
D: TRBD2

CDR3: CASSLGRGGNEKLFF
DNA: TGTGCCAGCAGCTTAGGGAGGGGTGGGAATGAAAAACTGTTTTTT
V: TRBV7-8
J: TRBJ1-4
D: -

CDR3: CASSLTGGRTDTQYF
DNA: TGCGCCAGCAGCTTAACAGGGGGAAGGACAGATACGCAGTATTTT
V: TRBV5-1
J: TRBJ2-3
D: TRBD1

CDR3: CASIASNYEQYF
DNA: TGTGCCAGCATAGCTTCGAATTACGAGCAGTACTTC
V: TRBV2
J: TRBJ2-7
D: -

CDR3: CASNPSYLAYEQYF
DNA: TGTGCCAGTAATCCGAGCTACCTCGCCTACGAGCAGTACTTC
V: TRBV19
J: TRBJ2-7
D: -

CDR3: CASSRGGKHGYGYTF
DNA: TGTGCCAGCAGCCGAGGGGGCAAGCATGGCTATGGCTACACCTTC
V: TRBV28
J: TRBJ1-2
D: TRBD1

CDR3: CASSPQTSGGETQYF
DNA: TGCGCCAGCAGCCCCCAAACTAGCGGGGGTGAGACCCAGTACTTC
V: TRBV4-1
J: TRBJ2-5
D: TRBD2

CDR3: CASGPDRGSEAFF
DNA: TGTGCTAGTGGCCCTGACAGGGGCTCTGAAGCTTTCTTT
V: TRBV12-5
J: TRBJ1-1
D: TRBD1

CDR3: CSVPGGYNEQFF
DNA: TGCAGCGTCCCAGGGGGCTACAATGAGCAGTTCTTC
V: TRBV29-1
J: TRBJ2-1
D: TRBD1

CDR3: CAISVTGDGNQPQHF
DNA: TGTGCCATCAGTGTGACAGGGGATGGCAATCAGCCCCAGCATTTT
V: TRBV10-3
J: TRBJ1-5
D: TRBD1

CDR3: CASRDTDRRGNTIYF
DNA: TGTGCCAGTAGGGACACGGACAGGAGAGGAAACACCATATATTTT
V: TRBV19
J: TRBJ1-3
D: TRBD1

CDR3: CASSEGRAHYGYTF
DNA: TGTGCCAGCAGTGAAGGCAGGGCCCATTATGGCTACACCTTC
V: TRBV2
J: TRBJ1-2
D: -

CDR3: CASSLSRRQETQYF
DNA: TGTGCCAGCAGTTTAAGCCGCCGACAAGAGACCCAGTACTTC
V: TRBV28
J: TRBJ2-5
D: -

CDR3: CASSLDQGVGGYTF
DNA: TGTGCCAGCAGCTTAGACCAGGGGGTGGGGGGCTACACCTTC
V: TRBV7-2
J: TRBJ1-2
D: TRBD1

CDR3: CASSEGRESYEQYF
DNA: TGTGCCAGCAGTGAAGGACGGGAGTCCTACGAGCAGTACTTC
V: TRBV2
J: TRBJ2-7
D: -

CDR3: CASSRYTGPSYEQYF
DNA: TGCGCCAGCAGCCGATATACAGGGCCCTCCTACGAGCAGTACTTC
V: TRBV4-3
J: TRBJ2-7
D: -

CDR3: CASRYPGTGGPKSSTDTQYF
DNA: TGTGCCAGCAGATACCCCGGGACAGGGGGCCCAAAGTCTAGCACAGATACGCAGTATTTT
V: TRBV2
J: TRBJ2-3
D: TRBD1

CDR3: CASSISSGNTIYF
DNA: TGTGCCAGTAGTATATCTTCTGGAAACACCATATATTTT
V: TRBV19
J: TRBJ1-3
D: -

CDR3: CASSLDPGGGPYFEQYF
DNA: TGTGCCAGCAGCTTAGATCCGGGAGGGGGCCCCTATTTCGAGCAGTACTTC
V: TRBV11-2
J: TRBJ2-7
D: -

CDR3: CARPGTGGYCNQPQHF
DNA: TGTGCCAGACCTGGGACAGGGGGCTATTGCAATCAGCCCCAGCATTTT
V: TRBV19
J: TRBJ1-5
D: TRBD1

CDR3: CASSVEGDRRNIQYF
DNA: TGTGCCAGCAGCGTAGAGGGGGATCGAAGAAACATTCAGTACTTC
V: TRBV9
J: TRBJ2-4
D: -

CDR3: CASSPRGGASYNEQFF
DNA: TGTGCCAGCTCACCCCGTGGGGGGGCCTCCTACAATGAGCAGTTCTTC
V: TRBV18
J: TRBJ2-1
D: -

CDR3: CATSRWGQELNEQFF
DNA: TGTGCCACCAGCAGGTGGGGACAGGAATTAAATGAGCAGTTCTTC
V: TRBV15
J: TRBJ2-1
D: TRBD1

CDR3: CASSSRDSSGNTIYF
DNA: TGTGCCAGTAGTTCCCGGGACAGCTCTGGAAACACCATATATTTT
V: TRBV19
J: TRBJ1-3
D: TRBD1

CDR3: CASSQDGGGSSTDTQYF
DNA: TGCGCCAGCAGCCAAGATGGCGGCGGGTCTAGCACAGATACGCAGTATTTT
V: TRBV4-1
J: TRBJ2-3
D: -

CDR3: CASSLKGVPHTQYF
DNA: TGTGCCAGCAGCTTAAAGGGGGTACCCCATACGCAGTATTTT
V: TRBV11-2
J: TRBJ2-3
D: -

CDR3: CASSATGGPSDTQYF
DNA: TGTGCCAGCAGTGCGACGGGGGGGCCCTCAGATACGCAGTATTTT
V: TRBV6-1
J: TRBJ2-3
D: TRBD2

CDR3: CASSSAEANTEAFF
DNA: TGTGCCAGCAGCTCCGCGGAAGCGAACACTGAAGCTTTCTTT
V: TRBV9
J: TRBJ1-1
D: -

CDR3: CASSVSGKSTDTQYF
DNA: TGTGCCAGCAGCGTTAGCGGGAAAAGCACAGATACGCAGTATTTT
V: TRBV9
J: TRBJ2-3
D: TRBD2

CDR3: CSVEPIASDYNEQFF
DNA: TGCAGCGTTGAACCCATAGCGTCCGATTACAATGAGCAGTTCTTC
V: TRBV29-1
J: TRBJ2-1
D: -

CDR3: CASGFYSYEQYF
DNA: TGTGCTAGTGGTTTTTACAGTTACGAGCAGTACTTC
V: TRBV12-5
J: TRBJ2-7
D: -

CDR3: CAWSVPRGGLITGELFF
DNA: TGTGCCTGGAGTGTACCAAGGGGGGGGCTTATCACCGGGGAGCTGTTTTTT
V: TRBV30
J: TRBJ2-2
D: -

CDR3: CASSPQSGGYTF
DNA: TGTGCCAGTAGTCCCCAAAGCGGAGGCTACACCTTC
V: TRBV19
J: TRBJ1-2
D: -

CDR3: CATSRDSGSGEKLFF
DNA: TGTGCCACCAGCAGAGATTCGGGGAGTGGTGAAAAACTGTTTTTT
V: TRBV15
J: TRBJ1-4
D: -

CDR3: CASSVDGTGDQETQYF
DNA: TGTGCCAGCAGCGTAGATGGGACAGGGGACCAAGAGACCCAGTACTTC
V: TRBV9
J: TRBJ2-5
D: TRBD1

CDR3: CASSLSRASGRSSSNTGELFF
DNA: TGTGCCAGCAGTTTATCGAGAGCTAGCGGGAGGTCCTCCTCTAACACCGGGGAGCTGTTTTTT
V: TRBV27
J: TRBJ2-2
D: TRBD2